A single T cell receptor (beta chain) is shown here with its context. As yet, its antigen is unknown. Sequencing was performed with immunoSEQ multiplex PCR; in TCRdb, only in-frame clones are kept and a portion is missing. The repertoire includes some 2,500,000 clones, roughly 92% of them detected once, and 0.37% sits in the top ten. CDR3 length: 15 residues. V was shortened by 4 bases and J by 6 bases, with 20 bases between the two germline ends. Germline lookup yields CDR1 SGHNT and CDR2 YYREEE (reference sequence). This entry belongs to a study of shared clonotypes between healthy human individuals. Whole-study context: Each donor's CD8 memory used one plate, CD8 naive two, each CD4 subset three. Study outcomes and limitations: Clonotype sharing levels among donors were expected to vary with sequencing depth.

V usage is TRBV5-4 and J usage is TRBJ2-7, with D perhaps matching TRBD2 (6 bases). Material: naive CD4+ T cells from PBMCs. The subset: CD45RA+ positively selected. This receptor was taken from a man between 18 and 35 years old in good health. Some clones in this sample may be carry-over from other donors' samples. DNA of the CDR3: TGTGCCAGCAGCCTCCCCGGGGTAGCGGTCCTCGAGCAGTACTTC. Protein sequence: CASSLPGVAVLEQYF.